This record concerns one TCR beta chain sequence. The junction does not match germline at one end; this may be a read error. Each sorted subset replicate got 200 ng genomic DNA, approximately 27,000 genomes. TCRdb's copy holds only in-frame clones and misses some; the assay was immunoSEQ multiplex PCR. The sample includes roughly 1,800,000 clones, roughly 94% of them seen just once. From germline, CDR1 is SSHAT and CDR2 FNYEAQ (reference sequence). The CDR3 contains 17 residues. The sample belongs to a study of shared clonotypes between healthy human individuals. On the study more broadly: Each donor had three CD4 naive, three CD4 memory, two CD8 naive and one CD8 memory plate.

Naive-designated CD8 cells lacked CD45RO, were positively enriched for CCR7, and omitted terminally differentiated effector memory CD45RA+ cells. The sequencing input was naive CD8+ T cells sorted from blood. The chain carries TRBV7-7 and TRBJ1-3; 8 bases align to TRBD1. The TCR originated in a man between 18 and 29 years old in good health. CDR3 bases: TGTGCTAGCAGCCTATACCCCAGGGGGCACCCTGGAAACACCATATATTTT. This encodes CASSLYPRGHPGNTIYF.